The T cell receptor beta chain described here comes from a study of blood T cell repertoires in COVID-19. Overall study: Whether acute or convalescent, the COVID-19 samples came from the United States, Italy and Spain. Nucleic acid was either cDNA or gDNA, and it came from T cells, B-cell-depleted T cells, or PBMCs.

Per the study methods: It was from reference gene primer amplification that nucleated cell counts were estimated. The method was immunoSEQ multiplex PCR; TCRdb's version includes in-frame clones alone and lacks a portion of them. The DNA was the basis for D and trimming; V, J and clone size are from that table. The sample includes roughly 80,000 clones, approximately 78% of them seen just once. This receptor was identified in a human donor in a cohort sampled during active COVID-19. The sequenced sample consisted of peripheral blood.

CDR3 coding DNA: TGTGCCAGCAGCAGACTAGCGGGGGTTCAAGAGACCCAGTACTTC. Translation gives CASSRLAGVQETQYF. The chain recombines TRBV7-9 with TRBJ2-5; 12 bases map to TRBD2. CDR1 is SEHNR, CDR2 FQNEAQ, per germline (reference sequence). The CDR3 length is 15 residues. Losses at the gene ends were 5 bases for V and 2 bases for J; bases not matched to a gene: 3.